This T cell receptor beta chain was identified during a study of T cell changes during pregnancy in multiple sclerosis. The germline V gene has CDR1 SGHAT and CDR2 FQNNGV. This CDR3 contains 15 residues. J lost 5 bases, V lost 5 bases, and 11 bases had no gene match. Profiling relied on immunoSEQ multiplex PCR, and the TCRdb table lists in-frame clones only, not all of them. The sample gives about 22,000 clones, roughly 90% of which show up once; around 0.63% is in the top ten. Sample: CD4+ T cells from peripheral blood mononuclear cells, taken after pregnancy. The chain couples TRBV11-2 to TRBJ2-5, with 7 bases fitting TRBD1. The receptor's source is a female donor in good health, enrolled as a control in a pregnancy study. In nucleotides, the CDR3 is TGTGCCAGCAGCGTCCTCGTCAGGGGGTCTGAGACCCAGTACTTC. Amino acids: CASSVLVRGSETQYF.